The clone carrying this T cell receptor (beta chain) was counted once. J gave up 5 bases and V 2 bases, and 4 bases lay outside the gene matches. The germline gives CDR1 KGHSH, CDR2 LQKENI. CDR3 length: 14 amino acids. In the authors' workflow: Amplification of reference gene primers was used by the study to estimate nucleated cell counts. The assay was immunoSEQ multiplex PCR, and TCRdb's table has in-frame clones only and misses some. That table supplies the V and J calls and clone size; D and trimming were determined from the DNA. The repertoire holds 99,000 or so clones, with less than 90% as singletons. This record belongs to a study of blood T cell repertoires in COVID-19.

Sequenced material: peripheral blood. The origin of this receptor is a man aged 45-65 years with acute or convalescent COVID-19. The genes are TRBV18 and TRBJ2-5, with 8 positions matching TRBD1. DNA of the CDR3: TGTGCCAGCTCACCAGACAGGGGAGGCGAGACCCAGTACTTC. It specifies CASSPDRGGETQYF.